This T cell receptor (beta chain) was retrieved from a study of identical twins. The germline V gene encodes CDR1 PRHDT and CDR2 FYEKMQ (reference sequence). CDR3 size: 18 residues. V was trimmed by 10 bases and J by 3 bases, leaving 30 bases between them. TCRdb re-analysed the 5' RACE reads in MiXCR, keeping a single row per CDR3 protein. The profile shows 1.5 million to 2 million distinct CDR3 sequences, about 31% of them singletons. Sequencing was carried out using cord blood. This TCR was sampled from a newborn girl in good health. The chain employs TRBV13 and TRBJ2-5; possibly TRBD2 for D (6 bases). The CDR3 bases are TGTGCCACCAAGCGTACCCTAGCGTTAGAACCCGGGGAAGAGACCCAGTACTTC. Its translation is CATKRTLALEPGEETQYF.